The TCR beta chain under discussion was sequenced for a study of blood T cell repertoires in COVID-19. Method: immunoSEQ multiplex PCR; TCRdb's copy keeps in-frame clones and lacks some. The data show about 270,000 clones, over 70% seen once. This CDR3 contains 15 residues. The germline V and J ends were trimmed by 10 bases and 2 bases, with 18 bases remaining between them. Germline lookup yields CDR1 WNHNN and CDR2 SYGVQD (reference sequence). The sequenced sample consisted of peripheral blood. The chain combines TRBV10-1 with TRBJ1-5; D may be TRBD1 (6 bases). The receptor was derived from an older man with acute or convalescent COVID-19. Written as DNA, the CDR3 is TGCGCCACCCTCAGGGGCAACGGTGGCAATCAGCCCCAGCATTTT. Its protein product is CATLRGNGGNQPQHF.